The 18 T cell receptor beta chains below come from one sample, sequenced in a study of CD8+ T cells in alopecia areata. As the sequencing template, cDNA was produced by extracting RNA and reverse transcribing it. Here immunoSEQ multiplex PCR was the method, and the copy in TCRdb shows in-frame clones only, minus some. The sample includes over 120,000 clones, under 60% of them seen just once. This sample comprised CD4+ T cells sorted from blood, obtained at week 0. These receptor sequences come from a human donor with alopecia areata.

This clone was detected a few times. V is TRBV5-1 and J is TRBJ2-3, with 12 bases matching TRBD2. The V gene end was trimmed by 4 bases and the J gene end by 4 bases; junction bases not matched to a gene: 7. CDR1 is SGHRS, CDR2 YFSETQ, per germline. This CDR3 comprises 16 residues. The CDR3 loop is CASSKTSGGRADTQYF. The CDR3 DNA follows: TGCGCCAGCAGCAAGACTAGCGGGGGAAGGGCAGATACGCAGTATTTT. The full variable domain, rest sourced from reference TRBV5-1 and TRBJ2-3, is KAGVTQTPRYLIKTRGQQVTLSCSPISGHRSVSWYQQTPGQGLQFLFEYFSETQRNKGNFPGRFSGRQFSNSRSEMNVSTLELGDSALYLCASSKTSGGRADTQYFGPGTRLTVL.

The chain joins TRBV14 to TRBJ2-3, with D unresolved. Germline lookup yields CDR1 SGHDN and CDR2 FVKESK. V gave up 5 bases and J gave up 6 bases, with 9 bases separating them. The CDR3 length is 12 residues. CDR3 in amino acids: CASSGRVDTQYF. CDR3 DNA sequence: TGTGCCAGCAGCGGACGGGTCGATACGCAGTATTTT.

This rearrangement joins TRBV6-6 to TRBJ1-1; D is ambiguous. The germline V gene encodes CDR1 MNHNY and CDR2 SVGAGI (reference sequence). V dropped 4 bases and J dropped 1 base, with 10 bases sitting between them. The CDR3 is 14 residues long. CDR3 sequence reads: CASSSGLPNTEAFF. The CDR3 DNA reads as TGTGCCAGCAGTTCTGGACTTCCGAACACTGAAGCTTTCTTT.

The chain recombines TRBV29-1 with TRBJ2-3, with TRBD2 as a possible D gene (5 bases). The CDR3 spans 14 residues. Trimming left V 2 bases short and J 6 bases short, with 15 bases between. Germline V gene lookup returns CDR1 SQVTM and CDR2 ANQGSEA. The DNA for the CDR3 is TGCAGCGTTGAAATGGGCCAACCGGGGGATACGCAGTATTTT. It translates to CSVEMGQPGDTQYF.

This clone has a handful of counts. The chain combines TRBV4-1 with TRBJ1-1, with TRBD1 matching over 11 bases. Germline loops: CDR1 MGHRA, CDR2 YSYEKL. After removal of 0 bases from V and 6 bases from J, the junction contained 9 bases not matched to a gene. The CDR3 loop spans 17 amino acids. CDR3 loop: CASSQDIGTGGLAEAFF. The CDR3 nucleotides are TGCGCCAGCAGCCAAGATATAGGGACAGGGGGACTCGCTGAAGCTTTCTTT.

The chain carries TRBV10-3 and TRBJ1-5, with a weak D call TRBD1 (5 bases). The CDR3 totals 14 residues. Germline V gene sequence: CDR1 ENHRY, CDR2 SYGVKD. V was pared by 3 bases and J by 6 bases, with 12 bases between. In DNA, the CDR3 is TGTGCCATCAGTGAATCCAGGGTAGCTCAGCCCCAGCATTTT. Translation: CAISESRVAQPQHF.

The chain carries TRBV29-1 and TRBJ2-2, with 11 bases matching TRBD2. This CDR3 region has 17 residues. After removal of 1 base from V and 0 bases from J, the junction contained 4 bases not matched to a gene. CDR1 is SQVTM and CDR2 is ANQGSEA in the germline V gene. CDR3 protein: CSVEGTSGGTNTGELFF. The DNA for the CDR3 is TGCAGCGTTGAAGGTACTAGCGGGGGAACGAACACCGGGGAGCTGTTTTTT.

This clone has only a few counts. CDR3 nucleotide sequence: TGCAGCGTGGGGGCCAGACACGACGCGTACGAGCAGTACTTC. Protein sequence: CSVGARHDAYEQYF. This chain joins TRBV29-1 and TRBJ2-7, with a possible D match to TRBD1 (6 bases). This CDR3 region has 14 residues. Per germline, CDR1 SQVTM and CDR2 ANQGSEA. V dropped 6 bases and J dropped 4 bases, with 19 bases sitting between them.

In this sample, this clone turned up a few times. The chain couples TRBV9 to TRBJ1-6; weak D call: TRBD1 (6 bases). The germline V and J ends were trimmed by 3 bases and 7 bases, with 8 bases remaining between them. The germline V gene has CDR1 SGDLS and CDR2 YYNGEE. The CDR3 consists of 13 residues. Written as DNA, the CDR3 is TGTGCCAGCAGCGAAGGGGGGAATTCACCCCTCCACTTT. It is translated as CASSEGGNSPLHF.

The chain is built from TRBV29-1 and TRBJ2-1; 7 nucleotides align to TRBD2. This CDR3 comprises 17 residues. The germline gives CDR1 SQVTM, CDR2 ANQGSEA. V dropped 1 base and J dropped 6; count of bases not matched to a gene: 15. This chain's CDR3 is CSVEVPQKRLATNEQFF. CDR3 DNA: TGCAGCGTTGAAGTCCCCCAGAAGAGACTAGCAACCAATGAGCAGTTCTTC.

The chain recombines TRBV23-1 with TRBJ1-6; 7 bases agree with TRBD1. TRBV23-1 is flagged as an ORF with uncertain function. The length of the CDR3 is 14 residues. V was clipped by 4 bases and J by 6 bases; unmatched bases: 3. The DNA for the CDR3 is TGCGCCAGCAGTCGGGACAGCTTTAATTCACCCCTCCACTTT. This gives the protein CASSRDSFNSPLHF.

To note about this clone: This CDR3 fails to terminate in the conserved phenylalanine or tryptophan, so it likely reflects a read error. The DNA is omitted, as the CDR3 cannot be located on it reliably, and the CDR3 follows TCRdb's listing. The J gene is TRBJ2-3, the V gene TRBV2; the table's D call TRBD2 went unverified against the DNA. The CDR3 is 13 residues long, counting both termini. Germline V gene sequence: CDR1 SNHLY, CDR2 FYNNEI. CDR3 residues: CASSEEVAGGPTL.

This clone was recorded a few times. This chain links TRBV2 with TRBJ2-3; the match to TRBD2 covers 9 bases. Unmatched junction bases numbered 5, after V lost 5 bases and J lost 2 bases. Germline CDR1 reads SNHLY; CDR2 reads FYNNEI. This CDR3 has 15 residues. CDR3 in DNA: TGTGCCAGCAGTACCCGACTAGCGGTCACAGATACGCAGTATTTT. This sequence encodes CASSTRLAVTDTQYF.

The chain has TRBV5-6 and TRBJ2-3, with no clear D. In germline, CDR1 is SGHDT, CDR2 YYEEEE. The CDR3 totals 11 residues. Trimming stripped 2 bases from V and 2 bases from J, with 0 bases between. The CDR3 spells CASSFTDTQYF. The CDR3 nucleotides read TGTGCCAGCAGCTTCACAGATACGCAGTATTTT. Drawing the rest from reference TRBV5-6 and TRBJ2-3, the complete variable domain is DAGVTQSPTHLIKTRGQQVTLRCSPKSGHDTVSWYQQALGQGPQFIFQYYEEEERQRGNFPDRFSGHQFPNYSSELNVNALLLGDSALYLCASSFTDTQYFGPGTRLTVL.

This sequence joins TRBV27 and TRBJ1-1; D may be TRBD1 (6 bases). V was shortened by 10 bases and J by 4 bases, with 25 bases between the two germline ends. In germline, CDR1 is MNHEY, CDR2 SMNVEV (reference sequence). The CDR3 extends over 16 amino acids. CDR3 bases: TGTGCCACCAGCCCCTTGGCAGAGCCCAGGGGCACTGAAGCTTTCTTT. It translates to CATSPLAEPRGTEAFF.

V usage is TRBV5-1 and J usage is TRBJ2-5; D might be TRBD1 (6 bases). The germline gives CDR1 SGHRS, CDR2 YFSETQ. The CDR3 covers 14 residues. Deletions cut 6 bases from V and 2 bases from J, with 14 bases between. The CDR3 DNA reads as TGCGCCAGCACTCGGGACACTCGACAAGAGACCCAGTACTTC. Encoded protein: CASTRDTRQETQYF. Full variable domain (missing parts from reference TRBV5-1 and TRBJ2-5): KAGVTQTPRYLIKTRGQQVTLSCSPISGHRSVSWYQQTPGQGLQFLFEYFSETQRNKGNFPGRFSGRQFSNSRSEMNVSTLELGDSALYLCASTRDTRQETQYFGPGTRLLVL.

The CDR3 protein is CASSLEASGGFEQFF. The CDR3 DNA reads as TGTGCCAGCAGCTTAGAGGCTAGCGGGGGTTTTGAGCAGTTCTTC. V and J are TRBV11-3 and TRBJ2-1; 10 bases are a match to TRBD2. CDR1 is SGHNT and CDR2 is YENEEA in the germline V gene. The CDR3 length is 15 residues. V was clipped by 0 bases and J by 9 bases; unmatched bases: 5.

This clone was picked up one time. The chain is built from TRBV20-1 and TRBJ2-7; D is undetermined. The CDR3 consists of 11 residues. V was clipped by 1 base and J by 4 bases, with 5 bases between them. Germline CDR1 is DFQATT and CDR2 is SNEGSKA (reference sequence). CDR3 residues: CSARAVYEQYF. The CDR3 DNA sequence: TGCAGTGCTAGAGCGGTTTACGAGCAGTACTTC.